The 25 T cell receptor beta chains in this list originate from one sample, sequenced in a study of vaccination effects on CD4 cells after COVID-19. Sequencing in the ViraFEST assay came after antigen-specific CD4+ T cells had been expanded with viral peptide pools, which were used to stimulate PBMC. At the end of about 10 days of culture, CD4+ T cells were isolated. The person acquired a PCR-confirmed SARS-CoV-2 infection between March and December 2020. Assay: immunoSEQ multiplex PCR; the TCRdb copy retains only in-frame clones and omits some. The table shows roughly 26,000 clones, with 70% to 80% occurring only once. No antigen has been identified for these receptors. The starting material was CD4+ T cells from PBMCs cultured with HCoV-NL63 spike peptides, obtained before COVID-19 vaccination. The receptor set was obtained from a human donor who had a prior SARS-CoV-2 infection.

The chain has TRBV10-3 and TRBJ1-2; weak D call: TRBD1 (6 bases). Germline CDR1 and CDR2: ENHRY and SYGVKD. CDR3 length: 11 residues. V shed 7 bases and J shed 6 bases, with 9 bases lying between them. The CDR3: CAIKQGNGYTF. In nucleotides, the CDR3 is TGTGCCATCAAACAGGGTAATGGCTACACCTTC.

This chain connects TRBV18 to TRBJ1-4; no definite D call. V gave up 2 bases and J gave up 7 bases, with 23 bases separating them. The V gene's germline CDR1 is KGHSH and CDR2 LQKENI. The CDR3 consists of 18 residues. CDR3 bases: TGTGCCAGCTCACCAAACACCAGGTCCCCGAGGGAGTCTGAAAAACTGTTTTTT. As protein: CASSPNTRSPRESEKLFF.

V usage is TRBV6-5 and J usage is TRBJ2-5, with 7 bases aligning to TRBD2. V dropped 6 bases and J dropped 5; count of bases not matched to a gene: 9. This CDR3 has 14 amino acids. Germline V CDR1 and CDR2: MNHEY, SVGAGI. The CDR3 DNA follows: TGTGCCAGCAGCGAGGCCGTGGGGGGGGAGACCCAGTACTTC. Protein sequence: CASSEAVGGETQYF.

The chain couples TRBV10-3 to TRBJ2-3, with 7 bases aligning to TRBD2. Per germline, CDR1 ENHRY and CDR2 SYGVKD. The CDR3 is 15 amino acids. With V trimmed by 6 bases and J by 2 bases, 8 bases remained unmatched. CDR3 nucleotide sequence: TGTGCCATCAGCTTAGGTGCGGGAGTCACAGATACGCAGTATTTT. Its translation is CAISLGAGVTDTQYF.

The chain couples TRBV7-6 to TRBJ2-1; TRBD2 matches 10 bases. With 6 bases clipped from V and 0 bases from J, the junction kept 17 bases outside the gene matches. Germline lookup yields CDR1 SGHVS and CDR2 FNYEAQ. The CDR3 loop spans 20 amino acids. The CDR3 spells CASSLIAGGGPLSSYNEQFF. The CDR3 nucleotides read TGTGCCAGCAGTCTTATAGCGGGAGGAGGGCCTCTTAGCTCCTACAATGAGCAGTTCTTC.

This clone showed up just a few times. The chain uses TRBV7-9 and TRBJ1-2, with TRBD1 matching 10 bases. The V and J ends lost 6 bases and 3 bases, in that order; junction bases with no gene match: 4. The CDR3 totals 14 residues. Looked up from germline, CDR1 is SEHNR and CDR2 is FQNEAQ (reference sequence). CDR3 in amino acids: CASSRGQGYYGYTF. CDR3 sequence (DNA): TGTGCCAGCAGTAGGGGACAGGGGTACTATGGCTACACCTTC.

The genes are TRBV4-3 and TRBJ1-6; D not resolved. Trimming removed 0 bases at V and 11 bases at J, with 11 bases between. The length of the CDR3 is 14 residues. Germline CDR1 is LGHNA and CDR2 is YSLEER. The CDR3 region is CASSQESRDTPLHF. In DNA, the CDR3 is TGCGCCAGCAGCCAAGAGTCGCGAGACACACCCCTCCACTTT.

This chain uses TRBV13 with TRBJ2-3, with a tentative D call TRBD2 (6 bases). This CDR3 has 15 amino acids. Germline loops: CDR1 PRHDT, CDR2 FYEKMQ (reference sequence). Trimming stripped 6 bases from V and 1 base from J, with 14 bases between. CDR3 sequence: CASSLNAGRTDTQYF. Written as DNA, the CDR3 is TGTGCCAGCAGTCTCAATGCGGGGCGCACAGATACGCAGTATTTT.

The chain recombines TRBV6-2 or TRBV6-3 with TRBJ1-2; 11 bases match TRBD1. V gave up 2 bases and J gave up 4 bases; unmatched junction bases: 9. The CDR3 is 17 amino acids. Germline loops: CDR1 MNHEY, CDR2 SVGEGT. The DNA of the CDR3 is TGTGCCAGCAGTTACGAGGGACAGGGGGAACTCAGCTATGGCTACACCTTC. It yields the protein CASSYEGQGELSYGYTF.

The chain combines TRBV6-5 with TRBJ1-1; the match to TRBD1 covers 9 bases. The CDR3 has 16 residues. V lost 1 base to trimming and J lost 4 bases; unmatched junction nucleotides: 7. CDR1 MNHEY and CDR2 SVGAGI come from the germline V gene. The CDR3 nucleotides are TGTGCCAGCAGTTACTTGGTAACAGGGGGCAGCACTGAAGCTTTCTTT. The encoded protein is CASSYLVTGGSTEAFF.

This chain connects TRBV5-6 to TRBJ2-1; 12 bases fit TRBD2. Trimming took 5 bases from V and 2 from J; bases not matched to a gene: 5. The germline CDR1 and CDR2 sequences are SGHDT and YYEEEE. There are 16 residues in the CDR3. This CDR3 is CASSSRLAGAYNEQFF. CDR3 in DNA: TGTGCCAGCAGTTCTAGACTAGCGGGAGCCTACAATGAGCAGTTCTTC.

Only a few counts were recorded for this clone. The rearrangement uses TRBV6-4 and TRBJ2-3; D is unclear. V gave up 6 bases and J gave up 0 bases, with 7 bases separating them. The CDR3 totals 13 residues. Germline V gene lookup returns CDR1 MRHNA and CDR2 SNTAGT. The CDR3 spells CASSSISTDTQYF. The CDR3 DNA reads TGTGCCAGCAGCAGTATAAGCACAGATACGCAGTATTTT.

The rearrangement links TRBV5-4 to TRBJ2-7; D unresolved. The CDR3 is 13 residues long. Trimming pared 3 bases from V and 7 bases from J, leaving 14 bases between. CDR1 is SGHNT, CDR2 YYREEE, per germline (reference sequence). In DNA, the CDR3 is TGTGCCAGCAGCTGGGCCCCCCCCTTGGAGCAGTACTTC. Amino acids: CASSWAPPLEQYF.

This chain links TRBV2 with TRBJ2-3; 8 bases map to TRBD2. Per the germline V gene, CDR1 is SNHLY and CDR2 is FYNNEI. J lost 5 bases, V lost 7 bases, and 14 bases had no gene match. The CDR3 is 16 amino acids. The CDR3 loop is CASTYGLSGTRDTQYF. The CDR3 DNA follows: TGTGCCAGCACCTACGGACTTAGCGGGACACGAGATACGCAGTATTTT. Variable domain in full (rest from reference TRBV2 and TRBJ2-3): EPEVTQTPSHQVTQMGQEVILRCVPISNHLYFYWYRQILGQKVEFLVSFYNNEISEKSEIFDDQFSVERPDGSNFTLKIRSTKLEDSAMYFCASTYGLSGTRDTQYFGPGTRLTVL.

V and J are TRBV6-5 and TRBJ2-5; D not resolved. V lost 0 bases and J 1 base, leaving 6 bases between the germline ends. Germline lookup yields CDR1 MNHEY and CDR2 SVGAGI. The CDR3 spans 14 residues. The CDR3 sequence: CASSYSGGQETQYF. The CDR3 DNA is TGTGCCAGCAGTTACTCGGGCGGCCAAGAGACCCAGTACTTC.

The CDR3 DNA reads TGTGCCAGCAGCTTAGAGTCAGGGTACCTAGAAAACTATGGCTACACCTTC. Protein sequence: CASSLESGYLENYGYTF. The rearrangement joins TRBV7-2 to TRBJ1-2, with a weak D call TRBD1 (5 bases). The CDR3 has 17 residues. The germline V gene encodes CDR1 SGHTA and CDR2 FQGNSA. Trimming pared 1 base from V and 2 bases from J, leaving 17 bases between.

The rearrangement joins TRBV6-1 to TRBJ1-3; D remains ambiguous. The CDR3 runs to 15 residues. Germline V lookup: CDR1 MNHNS, CDR2 SASEGT. V was clipped by 3 bases and J by 0 bases, with 9 bases between them. The CDR3 loop is CASSDRSVSGNTIYF. The CDR3 DNA reads as TGTGCCAGCAGTGATAGGTCAGTCTCTGGAAACACCATATATTTT.

For this clone: At one end the junction does not follow the germline gene, possibly because of a read error. The chain employs TRBV11-3 and TRBJ2-1; possible D gene TRBD1, 6 bases. The CDR3 totals 14 residues. Germline V gives CDR1 SGHNT, CDR2 YENEEA. CDR3 sequence (DNA): TGTGCCAGCAGTTTAGGCAACAGGGCAAGGGAGCAGTTCTTC. This encodes CASSLGNRAREQFF.

The CDR3 region is CASSLERSYYGYTF. CDR3 DNA sequence: TGTGCCAGCAGCTTAGAAAGGTCCTACTATGGCTACACCTTC. The V gene is TRBV7-2, the J gene TRBJ1-2; D is unresolved. Germline CDR1 is SGHTA and CDR2 is FQGNSA. The V gene lost 1 base and the J gene lost 3 bases, with 9 bases spanning the gap. The CDR3 has 14 amino acids.

By share, this clone counts as medium-sized. This sequence joins TRBV5-1 and TRBJ2-7; D call uncertain. Germline V gene data show CDR1 as SGHRS and CDR2 as YFSETQ. Trimming stripped 2 bases from V and 1 base from J, with 16 bases between. This CDR3 is built from 16 residues. The CDR3 loop reads CASSFMYKGSSYEQYF. The CDR3 bases are TGCGCCAGCAGCTTTATGTACAAAGGAAGTTCCTACGAGCAGTACTTC.

This chain links TRBV18 with TRBJ2-5, with a possible D match to TRBD2 (5 bases). The CDR3 is made up of 13 amino acids. Trimming removed 3 bases from V and 3 bases from J, with 8 bases in between. The germline V gene has CDR1 KGHSH and CDR2 LQKENI. The CDR3 is CASSPFGEETQYF. As DNA, the CDR3 is TGTGCCAGCTCACCGTTCGGGGAAGAGACCCAGTACTTC.

This clone was seen a handful of times. This rearrangement joins TRBV6-2 or TRBV6-3 to TRBJ1-5; possible D gene TRBD1, 6 bases. Trimming left V 4 bases short and J 9 bases short, with 7 bases between. The germline CDR1 and CDR2 sequences are MNHEY and SVGEGT. The CDR3 runs to 11 residues. This CDR3 is CASSFRGPQHF. For the CDR3, the DNA is TGTGCCAGCAGTTTCAGGGGGCCCCAGCATTTT.

CDR3 bases: TGTGCCAGTCGCTTGGCCCTGAACACTGAAGCTTTCTTT. Protein: CASRLALNTEAFF. This chain joins TRBV5-6 and TRBJ1-1; no definite D call. The CDR3 consists of 13 residues. Deletions cut 8 bases from V and 0 bases from J, with 11 bases between. Germline V gene sequence: CDR1 SGHDT, CDR2 YYEEEE.

The chain employs TRBV5-5 and TRBJ2-4, with a possible D match to TRBD2 (5 bases). Germline V gene sequence: CDR1 SGHKS, CDR2 YYEKEE (reference sequence). CDR3 size: 18 residues. V lost 0 bases, J lost 0 bases, and 16 bases lay in between. The CDR3 region has the DNA TGTGCCAGCAGCTTGGCGGGGATTCTGAGTCTAGCCAAAAACATTCAGTACTTC. Protein sequence: CASSLAGILSLAKNIQYF.

This rearrangement joins TRBV4-1 to TRBJ1-1; 9 bases line up with TRBD1. The germline CDR1 and CDR2 sequences are MGHRA and YSYEKL. This CDR3 comprises 15 residues. Trimming removed 3 bases from V and 1 base from J; junction bases left unmatched: 3. The chain's CDR3 is CASSHLDRGNTEAFF. The CDR3 nucleotides are TGCGCCAGCAGCCATCTGGACAGGGGGAACACTGAAGCTTTCTTT.